This TCR beta chain is from a study of blood T cell repertoires in COVID-19. Per the authors' pipeline: For nucleated cells, counts were estimated from reference gene primer amplification. Sequenced by immunoSEQ multiplex PCR; TCRdb stores in-frame clones only, minus some. The D gene and trimming were derived from the DNA, and the V and J assignments and clone size from that table. The sample holds 60,000 or so clones; about nine tenths are singletons and the top ten take over 9%. CDR3 length: 12 residues. Germline V gene data show CDR1 as MNHNS and CDR2 as SASEGT. The V end was cut by 2 bases, the J end by 1 base, with 2 bases between.

The rearrangement joins TRBV6-1 to TRBJ1-2; D remains ambiguous. The sequence was collected from a human donor with acute or convalescent COVID-19. The donor label of this sample is uncertain. Sample: peripheral blood. CDR3 in amino acids: CASSELNYGYTF. The CDR3 nucleotides are TGTGCCAGCAGTGAACTTAACTATGGCTACACCTTC.